This T cell receptor beta chain was documented in a study of blood T cell repertoires in COVID-19. Background on the study: Both acute and convalescent COVID-19 samples were obtained from the United States, Italy and Spain. The cDNA or gDNA used as material had been derived from T cells, B-cell-depleted T cells, or PBMCs.

The V segment lost 4 bases and the J segment 0 bases; nucleotides outside the gene matches: 5. From germline, CDR1 is LNHDA and CDR2 SQIVND (reference sequence). The CDR3 is made up of 15 amino acids. This table comes from immunoSEQ multiplex PCR, and its TCRdb copy is limited to in-frame clones, with some not included. The table has around 400,000 clones, 83% seen once; the top ten hold 5% to 6%. The source of this sequence is a woman in her fifties or sixties who had recovered from COVID-19. The chain has TRBV19 and TRBJ1-1; 7 bases fit TRBD1. The sequencing sample was made of PBMCs or T cells enriched from blood (not recorded which). This chain's CDR3 is CASSTGDRMNTEAFF. The CDR3 DNA is TGTGCCAGTAGTACCGGGGACAGAATGAACACTGAAGCTTTCTTT.